The 6 T cell receptor beta chains given below trace back to one sample, sequenced in a study of blood T cell repertoires in COVID-19. This table comes from immunoSEQ multiplex PCR, and its TCRdb copy is limited to in-frame clones, with some not included. This table has around 190,000 clones, around nine tenths appearing once. Sequencing was done on a sample of peripheral blood. Every receptor here comes from a man aged 18 to 29 with active or convalescent COVID-19.

V is TRBV6-5 and J is TRBJ1-2; 7 bases fit TRBD1. CDR1 is MNHEY and CDR2 is SVGAGI in the germline V gene. This CDR3 has 13 residues. The V gene end was trimmed by 6 bases and the J gene end by 7 bases; junction bases not matched to a gene: 8. CDR3 in amino acids: CASSLQGWGGYTF. The CDR3 DNA follows: TGTGCCAGCAGCTTACAGGGGTGGGGTGGCTACACCTTC.

The chain links TRBV23-1 to TRBJ2-1; D uncertain. TRBV23-1 is flagged as an ORF with uncertain function. V lost 0 bases and J 2 bases, leaving 11 bases between the germline ends. CDR3 length: 16 amino acids. The DNA of the CDR3 is TGCGCCAGCAGTCAATCAGGAGAAGAGACCTACAATGAGCAGTTCTTC. The encoded protein is CASSQSGEETYNEQFF.

This chain joins TRBV19 and TRBJ1-1, with TRBD1 matching 7 bases. The V gene end was trimmed by 4 bases and the J gene end by 3 bases; junction bases not matched to a gene: 2. The CDR3 loop spans 13 amino acids. Germline V gives CDR1 LNHDA, CDR2 SQIVND (reference sequence). In nucleotides, the CDR3 is TGTGCCAGTAGTAGGGGGACAGACACTGAAGCTTTCTTT. As protein: CASSRGTDTEAFF.

The gene calls are TRBV28 and TRBJ2-2; 8 positions match TRBD2. The ends lost 7 bases at V and 3 bases at J; junction bases unmatched: 22. The CDR3 has 20 residues. Germline V gene lookup returns CDR1 MDHEN and CDR2 SYDVKM. CDR3 in amino acids: CASMGSGVAGLPEYTGELFF. As DNA, the CDR3 is TGTGCCAGCATGGGGTCCGGGGTAGCGGGATTACCAGAGTACACCGGGGAGCTGTTTTTT.

The chain employs TRBV4-3 and TRBJ2-3, with unresolved D. The CDR3 contains 15 residues. Germline V gives CDR1 LGHNA, CDR2 YSLEER. V was cut by 0 bases and J by 2 bases, with 9 bases left in between. The DNA for the CDR3 is TGCGCCAGCAGCCAAGAGCCAGGAACCACAGATACGCAGTATTTT. Amino acids: CASSQEPGTTDTQYF.

The chain links TRBV19 to TRBJ1-3; TRBD1 is a possible D gene (6 bases). The V and J ends lost 4 bases and 1 base respectively, with 11 bases between them. The CDR3 loop spans 15 amino acids. Germline V lookup: CDR1 LNHDA, CDR2 SQIVND (reference sequence). The CDR3, as DNA: TGTGCCAGTAGTACCCAGGGGATATCTGGAAACACCATATATTTT. Translation gives CASSTQGISGNTIYF.